This is a list of T cell receptor beta chains from one sample in a study of early T cells in non-severe SARS-CoV-2 infection. TCRdb re-called the 5' RACE reads through MiXCR, storing one row per CDR3 protein. The sample holds roughly 58,000 distinct CDR3 sequences, about 5.9% seen once. The sample taken for sequencing was whole blood. Receptors originate from an adult who was a healthcare worker with PCR-confirmed SARS-CoV-2 infection or an uninfected control (not recorded which). The conserved cysteine and the conserved F or W are not part of the CDR3 here.

V gene,CDR3 protein
TRBV6-5,ASRPGQGGTEAF
TRBV6-4,ASVTGTSGLDTQY
TRBV6-1,ASLDRQSFGQPQH
TRBV30,AWTRTSHTDTQY
TRBV11-3,ASSLNLVIVTEQF
TRBV3-1,ASSQEIGGYGYT
TRBV28,ASSPFTNPEGPEETQY
TRBV7-2,ASSLEASSYTQY
TRBV7-3,ASSSLFGLANVLT
TRBV6-1,ASNPHTINTEAF
TRBV11-2,ASSLVPNNGYT
TRBV5-1,ASSLASGVYEQY
TRBV19,ASSIAPGTDTQY
TRBV5-5,ASSRSGVGSNTEAF
TRBV11-2,ASSPPRGLTETQY
TRBV6-6,ASLTGGLNEQY
TRBV7-9,ASTSLNTGELF
TRBV18,ASSLTGQGSNEQF
TRBV5-1,ASSPVGEGMREQY
TRBV6-5,ASSLLWDSAYEQY
TRBV11-2,ASSVPGQGAHEQY
TRBV20-1,SAKEGSDNQPQH
TRBV5-5,ASSSDRVWQETQY
TRBV27,ASSSLSSYEQY
TRBV4-3,ASSQVKGGIYGYT
TRBV6-5,ASRRDRASYGYT
TRBV2,ASSLFGGQETQY
TRBV12-3/TRBV12-4,ASSPTGISYEQY
TRBV7-2,ASSLSLADTQY
TRBV12-3/TRBV12-4,ASSRKHNEQF
TRBV28,ASRLVRGDYGYT
TRBV29-1,SDRRPLLSGNTIY
TRBV4-3,ASSQRDTDTQY
TRBV5-5,ASSLHDRGYSNQPQH
TRBV3-1,ASSQQNYEQY
TRBV7-2,ASSLGQGSGNQPQH
TRBV25-1,ASSEGLASQY
TRBV7-2,ASSSGTGFGNTIY
TRBV29-1,SVEDGAGAQMTEAF
TRBV7-6,ASSLGTHQSGNTIY
TRBV25-1,ASSEYPIWV
TRBV7-2,ASSSRPPGMNTEAF
TRBV7-9,ASTPGGDAEKLF
TRBV7-9,ASSGSDRPQETQY
TRBV30,ACATGVEAF
TRBV9,ASSTGAKNEQF
TRBV29-1,SVGVTDTQY
TRBV10-2,ASSSVPNQPQH